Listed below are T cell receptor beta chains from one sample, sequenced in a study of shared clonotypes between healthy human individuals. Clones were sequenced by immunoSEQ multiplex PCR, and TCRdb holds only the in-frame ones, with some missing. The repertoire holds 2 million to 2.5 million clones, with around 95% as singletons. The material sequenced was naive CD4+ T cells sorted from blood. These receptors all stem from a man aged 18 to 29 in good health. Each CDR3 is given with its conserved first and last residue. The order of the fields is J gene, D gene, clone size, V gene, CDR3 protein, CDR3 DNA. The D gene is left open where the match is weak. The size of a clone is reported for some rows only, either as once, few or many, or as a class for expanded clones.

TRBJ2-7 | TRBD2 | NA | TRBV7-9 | CASSLGSGSSYEQYF | TGTGCCAGCAGCTTAGGGAGCGGGAGCTCCTACGAGCAGTACTTC
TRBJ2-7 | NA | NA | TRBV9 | CASSVSREPYEQYF | TGTGCCAGCAGCGTAAGCAGGGAACCCTACGAGCAGTACTTC
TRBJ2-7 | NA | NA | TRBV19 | CASSIEDGPYEQYF | TGTGCCAGTAGTATAGAGGACGGCCCCTACGAGCAGTACTTC
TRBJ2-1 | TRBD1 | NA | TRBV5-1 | CASSRDRVDEQFF | TGCGCCAGCTCTAGGGACAGGGTCGATGAGCAGTTCTTC
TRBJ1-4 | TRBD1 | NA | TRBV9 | CASSAGRTGTNEKLFF | TGTGCCAGCAGCGCGGGGAGGACAGGAACTAATGAAAAACTGTTTTTT
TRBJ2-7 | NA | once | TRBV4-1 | CASSQTGTLFYEQYF | TGCGCCAGCAGCCAAACCGGGACACTATTTTACGAGCAGTACTTC
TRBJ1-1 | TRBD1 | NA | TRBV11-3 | CATCRDRGRNDTEAFF | TGTGCCACCTGTCGGGACAGGGGGCGAAATGACACTGAAGCTTTCTTT
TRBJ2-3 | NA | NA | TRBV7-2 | CASTLVAQLTRTDTQYF | TGTGCCAGCACTTTGGTCGCGCAGCTAACCCGCACAGATACGCAGTATTTT
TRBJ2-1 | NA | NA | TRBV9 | CASSVGGRDEKFF | TGTGCCAGCAGCGTAGGAGGCCGGGACGAGAAGTTCTTC
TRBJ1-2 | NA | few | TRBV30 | CAWSHRAVNGYTF | TGTGCCTGGAGTCACCGGGCCGTAAATGGCTACACCTTC
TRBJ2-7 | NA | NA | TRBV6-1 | CASGRPYEQYF | TGTGCCAGCGGACGGCCCTACGAGCAGTACTTC
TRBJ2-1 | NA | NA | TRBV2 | CASSERLASYNEQFF | TGTGCCAGCAGTGAGAGGTTGGCCTCCTACAATGAGCAGTTCTTC
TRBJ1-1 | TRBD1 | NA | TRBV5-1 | CASSLEGILTGDTEAFF | TGCGCCAGCAGCTTGGAAGGGATCCTCACAGGGGACACTGAAGCTTTCTTT
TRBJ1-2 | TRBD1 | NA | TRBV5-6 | CASSSGQGLDYGYTF | TGTGCCAGCAGCTCAGGACAGGGTTTGGACTATGGCTACACCTTC
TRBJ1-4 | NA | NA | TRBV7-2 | CASSSGVDEKLFF | TGTGCCAGCAGCTCCGGGGTTGATGAAAAACTGTTTTTT
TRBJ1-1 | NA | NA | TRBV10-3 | CAIRRGNTEAFF | TGTGCCATCAGGCGGGGGAACACTGAAGCTTTCTTT
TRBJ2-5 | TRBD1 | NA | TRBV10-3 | CAISSQGEETQYF | TGTGCCATCAGTTCGCAGGGGGAAGAGACCCAGTACTTC
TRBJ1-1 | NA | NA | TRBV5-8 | CASSLGATGNTEAFF | TGTGCCAGCAGCTTAGGGGCCACAGGGAACACTGAAGCTTTCTTT
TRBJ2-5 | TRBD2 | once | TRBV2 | CASKEGLAGIQETQYF | TGTGCCAGCAAAGAGGGACTAGCGGGGATCCAAGAGACCCAGTACTTC
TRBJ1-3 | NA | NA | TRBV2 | CASRKGPGNTIYF | TGTGCCAGCAGGAAGGGCCCTGGAAACACCATATATTTT
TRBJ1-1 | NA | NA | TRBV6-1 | CASSLRTANTEAFF | TGTGCCAGCAGCCTTCGGACAGCGAACACTGAAGCTTTCTTT
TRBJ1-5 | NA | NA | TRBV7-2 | CASSLAVGVSQPQHF | TGTGCCAGCAGCTTAGCGGTGGGGGTGAGTCAGCCCCAGCATTTT
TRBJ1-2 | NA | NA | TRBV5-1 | CASSSTDRTNYGYTF | TGCGCCAGCAGCTCCACTGACCGAACTAACTATGGCTACACCTTC
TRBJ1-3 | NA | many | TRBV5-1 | CASSELSGSGNTIYF | TGCGCCAGCAGTGAACTATCCGGCTCTGGAAACACCATATATTTT
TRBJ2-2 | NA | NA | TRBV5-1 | CASSLPGTGELFF | TGCGCCAGCAGCTTACCCGGCACCGGGGAGCTGTTTTTT
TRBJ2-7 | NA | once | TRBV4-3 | CASSQVRGEQYF | TGCGCCAGCAGCCAAGTCCGGGGCGAGCAGTACTTC
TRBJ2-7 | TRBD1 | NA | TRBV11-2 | CASSLATGRYEQYF | TGTGCCAGCAGCTTAGCGACAGGGCGCTACGAGCAGTACTTC
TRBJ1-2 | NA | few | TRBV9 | CASPGSETNYGYTF | TGTGCCAGCCCCGGGTCAGAAACTAACTATGGCTACACCTTC
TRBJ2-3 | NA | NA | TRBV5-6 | CASSLVTGSLGTQYF | TGTGCCAGCAGCTTGGTTACAGGGAGCTTAGGAACGCAGTATTTT
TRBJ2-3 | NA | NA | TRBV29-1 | CSVRTILTDTQYF | TGCAGCGTGCGTACGATCCTCACAGATACGCAGTATTTT
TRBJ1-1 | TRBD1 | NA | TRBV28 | CASTSRRAGQGNTEAFF | TGTGCCAGCACCTCGAGAAGGGCGGGACAGGGGAACACTGAAGCTTTCTTT
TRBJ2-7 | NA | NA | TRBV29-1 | CSAQNSYEQYF | TGCAGCGCTCAAAACTCCTACGAGCAGTACTTC
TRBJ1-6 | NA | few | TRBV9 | CASSVAGESPLHF | TGTGCCAGCAGCGTAGCTGGGGAGTCACCCCTCCACTTT
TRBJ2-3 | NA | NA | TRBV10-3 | CAISESLTSTDTQYF | TGTGCCATCAGTGAGTCATTAACTAGCACAGATACGCAGTATTTT
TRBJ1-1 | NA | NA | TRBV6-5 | CASSYGITEAFF | TGTGCCAGCAGTTACGGTATTACTGAAGCTTTCTTT
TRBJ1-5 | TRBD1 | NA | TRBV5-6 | CASSWGQYRAQHF | TGTGCCAGCAGCTGGGGACAGTACAGGGCCCAGCATTTT
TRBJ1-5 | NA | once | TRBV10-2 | CASSEQVRQPQHF | TGCGCCAGCAGTGAACAGGTCCGGCAGCCCCAGCATTTT
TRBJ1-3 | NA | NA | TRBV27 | CASSPGSSGSTIYF | TGTGCCAGCAGTCCAGGGAGCTCTGGAAGCACCATATATTTT
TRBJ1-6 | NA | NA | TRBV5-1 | CASSLGGPYNSPLHF | TGCGCCAGCAGCTTGGGGGGACCCTATAATTCACCCCTCCACTTT
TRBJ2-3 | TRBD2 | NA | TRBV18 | CASSPISGGSTDTQYF | TGTGCCAGCTCACCAATTTCCGGGGGGAGCACAGATACGCAGTATTTT
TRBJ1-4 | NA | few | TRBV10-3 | CAISRFEGSGEKLFF | TGTGCCATCAGTAGGTTCGAGGGGTCCGGTGAAAAACTGTTTTTT